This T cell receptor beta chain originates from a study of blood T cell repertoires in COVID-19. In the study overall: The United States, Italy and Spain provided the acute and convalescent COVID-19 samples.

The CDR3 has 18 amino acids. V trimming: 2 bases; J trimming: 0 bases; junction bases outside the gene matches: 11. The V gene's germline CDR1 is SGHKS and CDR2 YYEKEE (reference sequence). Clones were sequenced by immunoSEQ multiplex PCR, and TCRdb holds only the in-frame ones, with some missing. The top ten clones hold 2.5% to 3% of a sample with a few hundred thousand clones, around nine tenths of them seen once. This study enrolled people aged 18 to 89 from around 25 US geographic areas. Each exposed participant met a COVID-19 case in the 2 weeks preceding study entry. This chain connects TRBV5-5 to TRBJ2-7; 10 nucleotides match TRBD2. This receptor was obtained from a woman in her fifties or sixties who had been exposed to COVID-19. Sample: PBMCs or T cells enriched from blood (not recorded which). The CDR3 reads CASSFSASGGSSSYEQYF. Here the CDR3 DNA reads TGTGCCAGCAGCTTTTCCGCTAGCGGGGGCTCCAGCTCCTACGAGCAGTACTTC.